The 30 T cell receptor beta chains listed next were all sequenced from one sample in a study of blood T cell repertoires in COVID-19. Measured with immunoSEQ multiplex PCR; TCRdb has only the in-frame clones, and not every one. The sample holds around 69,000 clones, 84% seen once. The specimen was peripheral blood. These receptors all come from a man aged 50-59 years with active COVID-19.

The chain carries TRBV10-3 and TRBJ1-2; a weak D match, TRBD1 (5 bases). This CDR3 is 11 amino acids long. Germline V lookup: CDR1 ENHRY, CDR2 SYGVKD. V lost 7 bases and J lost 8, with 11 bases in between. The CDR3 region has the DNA TGTGCCATCACGACAGTAAGGGGCTACACCTTC. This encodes CAITTVRGYTF.

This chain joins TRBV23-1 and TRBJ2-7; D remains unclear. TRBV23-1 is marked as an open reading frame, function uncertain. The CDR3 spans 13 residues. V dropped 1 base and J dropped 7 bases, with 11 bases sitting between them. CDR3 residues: CASSQWREREQYF. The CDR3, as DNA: TGCGCCAGCAGTCAATGGAGAGAGAGAGAGCAGTACTTC.

The CDR3 protein is CASSSRNRVGYYGYTF. For the CDR3, the DNA is TGTGCCAGCAGCAGTAGAAACAGGGTGGGCTATTATGGCTACACCTTC. The rearrangement uses TRBV11-2 and TRBJ1-2, with TRBD1 as a possible D gene (6 bases). The CDR3 is 16 residues long. Trimming took 5 bases from V and 5 from J, leaving 21 bases between them. Germline assignment: CDR1 SGHAT and CDR2 FQNNGV.

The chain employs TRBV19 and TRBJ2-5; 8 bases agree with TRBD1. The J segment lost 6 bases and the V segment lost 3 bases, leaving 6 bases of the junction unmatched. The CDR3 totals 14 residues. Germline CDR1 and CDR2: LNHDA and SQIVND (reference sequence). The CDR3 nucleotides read TGTGCCAGTAGTATGGGGCAGGGGGCGCAGACCCAGTACTTC. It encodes CASSMGQGAQTQYF.

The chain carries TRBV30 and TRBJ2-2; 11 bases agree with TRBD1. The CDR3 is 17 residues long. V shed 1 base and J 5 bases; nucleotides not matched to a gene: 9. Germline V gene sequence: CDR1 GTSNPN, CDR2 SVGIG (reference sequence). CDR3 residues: CAWSAFGQGAETGELFF. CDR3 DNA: TGTGCCTGGAGTGCCTTCGGACAGGGGGCGGAGACCGGGGAGCTGTTTTTT.

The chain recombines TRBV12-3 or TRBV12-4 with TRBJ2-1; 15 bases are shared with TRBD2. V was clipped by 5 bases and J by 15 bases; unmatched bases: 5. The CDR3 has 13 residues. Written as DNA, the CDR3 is TGTGCCAGCAGTACCGGGACTAGCGGGAGGCCGTTCTTC. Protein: CASSTGTSGRPFF.

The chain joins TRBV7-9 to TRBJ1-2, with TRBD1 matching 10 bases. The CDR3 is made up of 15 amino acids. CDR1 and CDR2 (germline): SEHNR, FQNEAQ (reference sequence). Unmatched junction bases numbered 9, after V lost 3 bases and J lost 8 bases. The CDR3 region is CASSFRGQGIDGYTF. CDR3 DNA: TGTGCCAGCAGCTTTAGGGGACAGGGGATCGACGGCTACACCTTC.

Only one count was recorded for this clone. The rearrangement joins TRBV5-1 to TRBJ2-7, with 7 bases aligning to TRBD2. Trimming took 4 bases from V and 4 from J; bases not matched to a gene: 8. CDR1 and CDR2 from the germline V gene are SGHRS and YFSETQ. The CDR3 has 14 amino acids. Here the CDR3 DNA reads TGCGCCAGCAGCCCGGGGGGTCCAGTGTACGAGCAGTACTTC. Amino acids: CASSPGGPVYEQYF.

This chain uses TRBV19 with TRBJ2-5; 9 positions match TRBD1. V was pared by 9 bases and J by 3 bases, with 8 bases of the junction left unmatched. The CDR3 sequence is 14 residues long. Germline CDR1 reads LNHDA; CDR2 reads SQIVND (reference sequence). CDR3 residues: CASSGTGTKETQYF. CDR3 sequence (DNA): TGTGCCAGCAGCGGGACAGGGACAAAAGAGACCCAGTACTTC.

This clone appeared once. In DNA form, the CDR3 reads TGTGCCAGCAGGGCGGGCAGGGGGACCTATGGCTACACCTTC. As protein: CASRAGRGTYGYTF. The rearrangement uses TRBV2 and TRBJ1-2; TRBD1 agrees at 7 bases. Germline V lookup: CDR1 SNHLY, CDR2 FYNNEI. This CDR3 region has 14 residues. The V segment lost 6 bases and the J segment 4 bases; nucleotides outside the gene matches: 8.

DNA of the CDR3: TGTGCCAGCAGCTTAGCTCTGGGGGGGAACACCGGGGAGCTGTTTTTT. Amino acids: CASSLALGGNTGELFF. V is TRBV7-9 and J is TRBJ2-2; D is perhaps TRBD2 (6 bases). With 0 bases removed from V and 1 base from J, the gap between germline ends came to 9 bases. The CDR3 totals 16 residues. From germline, CDR1 is SEHNR and CDR2 FQNEAQ (reference sequence).

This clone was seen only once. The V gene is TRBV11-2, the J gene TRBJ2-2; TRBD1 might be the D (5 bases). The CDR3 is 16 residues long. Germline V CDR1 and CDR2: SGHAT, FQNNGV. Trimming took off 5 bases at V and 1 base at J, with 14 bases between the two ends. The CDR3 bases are TGTGCCAGCAGCGCGGACACGCCTCGGAACACCGGGGAGCTGTTTTTT. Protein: CASSADTPRNTGELFF. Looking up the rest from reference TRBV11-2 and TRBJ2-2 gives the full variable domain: EAGVAQSPRYKIIEKRQSVAFWCNPISGHATLYWYQQILGQGPKLLIQFQNNGVVDDSQLPKDRFSAERLKGVDSTLKIQPAKLEDSAVYLCASSADTPRNTGELFFGEGSRLTVL.

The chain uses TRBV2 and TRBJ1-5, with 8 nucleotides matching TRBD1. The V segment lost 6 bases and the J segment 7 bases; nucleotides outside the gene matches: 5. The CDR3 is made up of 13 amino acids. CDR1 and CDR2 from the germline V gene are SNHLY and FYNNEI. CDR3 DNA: TGTGCCAGCAGCCAGACAGGGGAACAGCCCCAGCATTTT. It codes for CASSQTGEQPQHF.

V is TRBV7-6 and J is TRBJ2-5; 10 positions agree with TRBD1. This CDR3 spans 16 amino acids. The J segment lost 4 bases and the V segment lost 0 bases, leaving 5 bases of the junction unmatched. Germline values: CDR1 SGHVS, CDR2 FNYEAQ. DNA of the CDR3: TGTGCCAGCAGCTTAGCCCGACAGGGGGCGGGAGAGACCCAGTACTTC. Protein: CASSLARQGAGETQYF.

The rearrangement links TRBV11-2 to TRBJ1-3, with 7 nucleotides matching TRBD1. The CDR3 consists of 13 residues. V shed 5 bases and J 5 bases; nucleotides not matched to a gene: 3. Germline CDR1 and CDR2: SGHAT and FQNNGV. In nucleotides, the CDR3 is TGTGCCAGCAGCCCGACAGGGAGAAACACCATATATTTT. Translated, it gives CASSPTGRNTIYF.

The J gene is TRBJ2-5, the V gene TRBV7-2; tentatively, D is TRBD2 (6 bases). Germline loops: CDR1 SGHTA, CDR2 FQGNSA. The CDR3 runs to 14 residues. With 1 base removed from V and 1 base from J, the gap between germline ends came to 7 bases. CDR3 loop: CASSLVGGQETQYF. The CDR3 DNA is TGTGCCAGCAGCTTAGTCGGGGGCCAAGAGACCCAGTACTTC.

The CDR3 nucleotides read TGTGCCAGCAGCCGCGACAGGGGTACTGAAGCTTTCTTT. Its protein product is CASSRDRGTEAFF. The V call is TRBV7-2, the J call TRBJ1-1; 8 bases are shared with TRBD1. The CDR3 is 13 amino acids. CDR1 and CDR2 from the germline V gene are SGHTA and FQGNSA. Losses at the gene ends were 5 bases for V and 5 bases for J; bases not matched to a gene: 4. Drawing the rest from reference TRBV7-2 and TRBJ1-1, the complete variable domain is GAGVSQSPSNKVTEKGKDVELRCDPISGHTALYWYRQSLGQGLEFLIYFQGNSAPDKSGLPSDRFSAERTGGSVSTLTIQRTQQEDSAVYLCASSRDRGTEAFFGQGTRLTVV.

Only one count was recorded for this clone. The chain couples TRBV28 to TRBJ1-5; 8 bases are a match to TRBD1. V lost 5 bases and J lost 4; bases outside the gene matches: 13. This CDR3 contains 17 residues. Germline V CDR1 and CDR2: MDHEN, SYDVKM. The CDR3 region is CASSDEIPGGRNQPQHF. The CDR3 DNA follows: TGTGCCAGCAGTGACGAGATCCCAGGGGGCCGAAATCAGCCCCAGCATTTT.

The CDR3 sequence is CASGLTRGLWEKLFF. The CDR3, as DNA: TGTGCTAGTGGTTTGACCAGGGGGCTGTGGGAAAAACTGTTTTTT. The chain joins TRBV12-5 to TRBJ1-4, with 8 bases aligning to TRBD1. After removal of 2 bases from V and 8 bases from J, the junction contained 7 bases not matched to a gene. Germline V gene data show CDR1 as LGHNT and CDR2 as FRNRAP. The CDR3 contains 15 residues.

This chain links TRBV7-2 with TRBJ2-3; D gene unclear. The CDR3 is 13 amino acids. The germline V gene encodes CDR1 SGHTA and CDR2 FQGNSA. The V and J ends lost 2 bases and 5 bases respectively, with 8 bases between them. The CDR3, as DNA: TGTGCCAGCAGCTTATCGGGTGGAGATACGCAGTATTTT. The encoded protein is CASSLSGGDTQYF.

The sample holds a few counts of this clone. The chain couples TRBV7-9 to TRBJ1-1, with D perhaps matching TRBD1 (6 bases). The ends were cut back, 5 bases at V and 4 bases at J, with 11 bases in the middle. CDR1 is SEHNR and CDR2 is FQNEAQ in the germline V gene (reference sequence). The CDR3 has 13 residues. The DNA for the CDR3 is TGTGCCAGCAGCAAACAGGGCGGCACTGAAGCTTTCTTT. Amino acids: CASSKQGGTEAFF.

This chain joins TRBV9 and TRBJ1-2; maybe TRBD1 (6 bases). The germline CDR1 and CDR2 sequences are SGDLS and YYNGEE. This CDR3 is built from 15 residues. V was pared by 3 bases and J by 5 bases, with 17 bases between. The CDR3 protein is CASSARGQITYGYTF. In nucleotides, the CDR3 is TGTGCCAGCAGCGCCAGGGGCCAAATTACTTATGGCTACACCTTC.

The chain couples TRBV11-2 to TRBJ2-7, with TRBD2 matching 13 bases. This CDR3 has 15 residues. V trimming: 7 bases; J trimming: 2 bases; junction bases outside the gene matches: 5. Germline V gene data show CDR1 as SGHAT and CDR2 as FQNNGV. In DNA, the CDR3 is TGTGCCAGCACCGGGGGACTAGCGGGAACCTACGAGCAGTACTTC. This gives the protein CASTGGLAGTYEQYF.

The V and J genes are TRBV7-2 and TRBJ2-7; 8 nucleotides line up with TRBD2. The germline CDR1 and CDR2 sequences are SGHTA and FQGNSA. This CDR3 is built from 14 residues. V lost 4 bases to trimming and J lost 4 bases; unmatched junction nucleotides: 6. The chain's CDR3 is CASSSSAGVYEQYF. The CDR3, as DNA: TGTGCCAGCAGCTCCTCAGCGGGAGTTTACGAGCAGTACTTC.

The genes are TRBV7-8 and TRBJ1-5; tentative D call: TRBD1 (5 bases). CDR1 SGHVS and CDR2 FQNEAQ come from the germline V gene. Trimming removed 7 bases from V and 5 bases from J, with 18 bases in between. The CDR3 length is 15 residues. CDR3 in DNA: TGTGCCAGCACCGAGGGACGGGGGGGATATCAGCCCCAGCATTTT. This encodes CASTEGRGGYQPQHF.

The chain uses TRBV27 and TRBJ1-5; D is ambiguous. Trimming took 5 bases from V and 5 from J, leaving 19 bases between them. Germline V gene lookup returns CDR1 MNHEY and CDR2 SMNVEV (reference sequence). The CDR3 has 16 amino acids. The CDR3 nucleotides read TGTGCCAGCAGTCCAGACGGCTGGGCCTCCCATCAGCCCCAGCATTTT. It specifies CASSPDGWASHQPQHF.

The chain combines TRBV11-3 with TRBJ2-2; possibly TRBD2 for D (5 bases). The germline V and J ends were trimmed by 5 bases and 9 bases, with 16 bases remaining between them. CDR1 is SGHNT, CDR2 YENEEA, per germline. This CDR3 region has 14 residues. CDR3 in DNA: TGTGCCAGCAGCCCTAGCCCCCTGACAAGGGAGCTGTTTTTT. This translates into CASSPSPLTRELFF.

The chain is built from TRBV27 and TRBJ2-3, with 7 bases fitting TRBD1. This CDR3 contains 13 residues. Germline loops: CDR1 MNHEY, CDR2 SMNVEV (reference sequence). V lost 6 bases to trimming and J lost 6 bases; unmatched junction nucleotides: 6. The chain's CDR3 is CASRLGGGDTQYF. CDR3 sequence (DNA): TGTGCCAGCAGATTAGGGGGCGGGGATACGCAGTATTTT.

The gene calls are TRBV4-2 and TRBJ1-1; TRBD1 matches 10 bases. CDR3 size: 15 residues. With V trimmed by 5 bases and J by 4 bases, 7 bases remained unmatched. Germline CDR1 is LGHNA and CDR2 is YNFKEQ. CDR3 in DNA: TGTGCCAGCAGCACGGGACAGGGGTTCAGCACTGAAGCTTTCTTT. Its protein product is CASSTGQGFSTEAFF.

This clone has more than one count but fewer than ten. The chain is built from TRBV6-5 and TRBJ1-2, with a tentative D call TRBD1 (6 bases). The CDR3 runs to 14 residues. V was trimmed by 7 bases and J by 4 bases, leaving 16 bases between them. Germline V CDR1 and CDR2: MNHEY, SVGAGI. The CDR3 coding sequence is TGTGCCAGCAAAAACAGGGATTCGATCTATGGCTACACCTTC. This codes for CASKNRDSIYGYTF.